The clone carrying this TCR beta chain was seen more than once but under ten times. Its antigen is still unknown. V was clipped by 5 bases and J by 2 bases, with 21 bases between them. The germline CDR1 and CDR2 sequences are SGHAT and FQDESV (reference sequence). This CDR3 contains 17 residues. Whoever was chosen for sequencing had shown CD8+CD57+ cell expansion by flow cytometry. Severe acquired aplastic anemia was diagnosed in all patients. Each patient gave a blood sample that was collected before any therapy had been received. This sample was taken from a study of CD8+CD57+ T cells in acquired aplastic anemia. At the level of the study: Mean yield of DNA from sorted CD4+ and CD8+ cells was approximately 3 ug.

Profiling of TCR beta VDJ combinations and CDR3 sequences used genomic DNA as template. TCRdb re-called the reads through MiXCR, storing one row per CDR3 protein. The profile shows hundreds of thousands of distinct CDR3 sequences, about a third of them singletons. The study's findings and limits: Between patients and controls, twenty-nine CD8+ CDR3 sequences were found in common.

Sequencing was carried out using sorted CD4+, CD8+, or CD8+CD57+ T cells (not recorded which) from PBMCs. The rearrangement uses TRBV11-1 and TRBJ1-1; D remains ambiguous. The TCR comes from a human donor with aplastic anemia. The CDR3 DNA reads TGTGCCAGCAGCCCCCGAAGATGGGGAACCACAAACACTGAAGCTTTCTTT. Its translation is CASSPRRWGTTNTEAFF.